Following are 2 T cell receptor beta chains from one sample sequenced in a study of blood T cell repertoires in COVID-19. Sequencing was performed with immunoSEQ multiplex PCR; in TCRdb, only in-frame clones are kept and a portion is missing. The repertoire has tens of thousands of clones, roughly 87% of them found once; the top ten carry more than 15%. The sample taken for sequencing was peripheral blood. Receptors originate from a human donor with active COVID-19. The donor label of this sample is uncertain.

The CDR3 coding sequence is TGTGCCACCAGTGATCATGACTTAGCGGGGGCCAGCACAGATACGCAGTATTTT. Amino acids: CATSDHDLAGASTDTQYF. The chain couples TRBV24-1 to TRBJ2-3, with 9 positions matching TRBD2. CDR1 and CDR2 (germline): KGHDR, SFDVKD. The length of the CDR3 is 18 residues. Unmatched junction bases numbered 9, after V lost 3 bases and J lost 0 bases.

The chain combines TRBV6-6 with TRBJ2-5; D is perhaps TRBD2 (6 bases). The CDR3 extends over 14 amino acids. Germline lookup yields CDR1 MNHNY and CDR2 SVGAGI (reference sequence). V lost 6 bases and J 4 bases, leaving 15 bases between the germline ends. The CDR3 nucleotides are TGTGCCAGCAGCGCGGGGTGGGTCTTAGAGACCCAGTACTTC. Translating it yields CASSAGWVLETQYF.